These T cell receptor beta chains were read from a single sample in a study of cytomegalovirus exposure and HLA in healthy donors. Assay: immunoSEQ multiplex PCR; the TCRdb copy retains only in-frame clones and omits some. The sample holds around 150,000 clones; roughly 71% are singletons and the top ten take under 3%. The sample consisted of PBMCs. All receptors derive from a woman aged 45-60 years in good health and CMV-seropositive. Both conserved end residues are part of each CDR3. A D gene is named only where the DNA matches it firmly. The size entry is marked missing in some rows and otherwise reads once, few, many or a size class.

j_gene	v_gene	abundance	d_gene	CDR3aa	CDR3nt
TRBJ2-3	TRBV5-4	-	-	CASSLVGGGGDTQYF	TGTGCCAGCAGCTTGGTAGGGGGGGGAGGTGATACGCAGTATTTT
TRBJ1-1	TRBV6-1	-	-	CASSEVTWRNTEAFF	TGTGCCAGCAGTGAAGTTACGTGGAGGAACACTGAAGCTTTCTTT
TRBJ1-5	TRBV6-1	-	-	CASNRGGVQPQHF	TGTGCCAGCAACCGCGGGGGGGTTCAGCCCCAGCATTTT
TRBJ2-5	TRBV11-3	-	TRBD1	CASSQGQGGGETQYF	TGTGCCAGCAGCCAGGGACAGGGAGGGGGAGAGACCCAGTACTTC
TRBJ2-1	TRBV19	-	TRBD1	CASSIGPGGYNEQFF	TGTGCCAGTAGTATAGGTCCAGGGGGCTACAATGAGCAGTTCTTC
TRBJ1-3	TRBV9	few	-	CASSEQGFSSGNTIYF	TGTGCCAGCAGCGAACAGGGTTTTAGCTCTGGAAACACCATATATTTT
TRBJ2-3	TRBV10-1	few	-	CATAGRSTDTQYF	TGCGCCACCGCAGGCAGGTCGACAGATACGCAGTATTTT
TRBJ1-2	TRBV9	-	TRBD1	CASSPSTGDYGYTF	TGTGCCAGCAGCCCCTCGACAGGGGACTATGGCTACACCTTC
TRBJ2-2	TRBV30	-	TRBD2	CAWRLAGLNTGELFF	TGTGCCTGGCGACTAGCGGGCTTGAACACCGGGGAGCTGTTTTTT
TRBJ2-2	TRBV5-1	-	TRBD2	CASSSGLAGGRTGELFF	TGCGCCAGCAGCTCCGGACTAGCGGGGGGGAGGACCGGGGAGCTGTTTTTT
TRBJ1-3	TRBV5-1	-	-	CASSPTGSTGNTIYF	TGCGCCAGCAGCCCTACAGGGAGTACCGGAAACACCATATATTTT
TRBJ1-6	TRBV18	-	-	CASSPLRGGDSPLHF	TGTGCCAGCTCACCACTCCGGGGGGGGGACTCACCCCTCCACTTT
TRBJ1-2	TRBV6-1	-	-	CASSQTDSLNYGYTF	TGTGCCAGCAGTCAAACAGACAGCCTCAACTATGGCTACACCTTC
TRBJ2-3	TRBV5-1	-	TRBD2	CASSTGLAGGLTDTQYF	TGCGCCAGCAGCACCGGACTAGCGGGGGGGTTGACAGATACGCAGTATTTT
TRBJ1-6	TRBV7-9	-	-	CASSLVGEGNSPLHF	TGTGCCAGCAGCTTAGTGGGTGAGGGAAATTCACCCCTCCACTTT
TRBJ2-7	TRBV11-1	-	TRBD2	CASSLGRGGYEQYF	TGTGCCAGCAGCTTAGGGCGCGGGGGATACGAGCAGTACTTC
TRBJ2-2	TRBV18	-	TRBD1	CASSPKTGGNTGELFF	TGTGCCAGCTCACCAAAGACAGGGGGCAACACCGGGGAGCTGTTTTTT
TRBJ2-7	TRBV5-1	-	TRBD2	CASSLSSGYEQYF	TGCGCCAGCAGCTTGTCTAGCGGATACGAGCAGTACTTC
TRBJ1-1	TRBV6-1	few	-	CASTRTAEAFF	TGTGCCAGCACCCGGACAGCTGAAGCTTTCTTT
TRBJ1-2	TRBV2	-	-	CASSVSGLTNYGYTF	TGTGCCAGCAGTGTATCGGGACTCACAAACTATGGCTACACCTTC
TRBJ1-1	TRBV5-1	-	-	CASSLESRNTEAFF	TGCGCCAGCAGCTTGGAGTCTAGGAACACTGAAGCTTTCTTT
TRBJ1-1	TRBV5-1	-	-	CASSLVSLRSTEAFF	TGCGCCAGCAGCCTGGTGTCTTTGAGGAGCACTGAAGCTTTCTTT